The sequence of this T cell receptor (beta chain) was determined in a study of blood T cell repertoires in COVID-19. The assay was immunoSEQ multiplex PCR, and TCRdb's table has in-frame clones only and misses some. The repertoire consists of roughly 60,000 clones, with roughly 71% occurring once and the leading ten covering under 35%. Germline CDR1 reads MNHNY; CDR2 reads SVGAGI (reference sequence). The CDR3 contains 16 residues. The V gene end was trimmed by 3 bases and the J gene end by 9 bases; junction bases not matched to a gene: 13. The TCR was taken from a human donor in a cohort sampled during active COVID-19. The sample taken for sequencing was peripheral blood. The chain is built from TRBV6-6 and TRBJ2-2, with 7 bases matching TRBD1. CDR3 in amino acids: CASSYRQGVSLRELFF. In DNA form, the CDR3 reads TGTGCCAGCAGTTATAGACAGGGAGTTTCCCTCCGGGAGCTGTTTTTT.